This paragraph covers one TCR beta chain sequence. The antigen is unknown. This specimen comes from a study of cytomegalovirus exposure and HLA in healthy donors. V lost 6 bases and J 10 bases, leaving 16 bases between the germline ends. The germline V gene has CDR1 MNHEY and CDR2 SMNVEV (reference sequence). CDR3 length: 13 residues. Use of 60 Vbeta and 13 Jbeta primers characterized the PCR. Using immunoSEQ multiplex PCR, the repertoire was profiled, and TCRdb retains in-frame clones only, with some absent. The sample carries about 120,000 clones, 79% recorded once. Findings and caveats of the study: For cytomegalovirus status, the classifier reportedly gave diagnoses with high specificity and sensitivity. Prior analysis indicated that the majority of TCR beta V segments exhibited productivity approximately 87% or approximately 30% of the time. Most CMV-associated TCR beta chains were later found to appear HLA-restricted. In vitro confirmation showed a few CMV-associated chains to be CMV antigen specific.

Material: PBMCs. The V and J genes are TRBV27 and TRBJ2-1, with a tentative D call TRBD1 (5 bases). The sequence was obtained from a man aged 30 to 45 in good health and CMV-seropositive. The CDR3 loop is CASRPRLAGEQFF. In DNA form, the CDR3 reads TGTGCCAGCAGACCCAGACTCGCAGGGGAGCAGTTCTTC.